The T cell receptor (beta chain) under discussion was sequenced for a study of blood T cell repertoires in COVID-19. On the study more broadly: The study drew acute and convalescent COVID-19 samples from the United States, Italy and Spain. T cells, B-cell-depleted T cells, or PBMCs provided the cDNA or gDNA that served as material.

The germline V gene encodes CDR1 SGHAT and CDR2 FQNNGV. V lost 4 bases, J lost 2 bases, and 12 bases lay in between. This CDR3 comprises 14 residues. Clones were sequenced by immunoSEQ multiplex PCR, and TCRdb holds only the in-frame ones, with some missing. The profile covers some 110,000 clones, with 86% appearing a single time and almost 4.5% taken by the ten largest. The sequenced sample consisted of peripheral blood. V is TRBV11-2 and J is TRBJ2-7; weak D call: TRBD1 (6 bases). This sequence originates from a man aged 40-50 years with acute or convalescent COVID-19. The CDR3 protein is CASSSDRRAYEQYF. For the CDR3, the DNA is TGTGCCAGCAGCTCAGACAGGCGAGCCTACGAGCAGTACTTC. The complete variable domain, with remaining parts taken from reference TRBV11-2 and TRBJ2-7, reads EAGVAQSPRYKIIEKRQSVAFWCNPISGHATLYWYQQILGQGPKLLIQFQNNGVVDDSQLPKDRFSAERLKGVDSTLKIQPAKLEDSAVYLCASSSDRRAYEQYFGPGTRLTVT.